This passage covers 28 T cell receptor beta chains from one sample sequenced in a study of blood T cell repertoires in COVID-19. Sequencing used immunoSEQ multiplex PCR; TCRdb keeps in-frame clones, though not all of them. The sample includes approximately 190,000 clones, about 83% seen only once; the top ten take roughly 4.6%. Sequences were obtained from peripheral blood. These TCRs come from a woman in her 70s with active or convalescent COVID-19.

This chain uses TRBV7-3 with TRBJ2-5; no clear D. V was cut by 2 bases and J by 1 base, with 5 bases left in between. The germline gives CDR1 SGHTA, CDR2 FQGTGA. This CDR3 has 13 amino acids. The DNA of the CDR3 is TGTGCCAGCAGCTTAGGCCTCCAAGAGACCCAGTACTTC. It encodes CASSLGLQETQYF.

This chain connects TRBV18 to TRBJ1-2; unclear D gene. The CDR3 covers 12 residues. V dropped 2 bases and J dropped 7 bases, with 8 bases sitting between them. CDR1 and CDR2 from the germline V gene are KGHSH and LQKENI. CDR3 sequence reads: CASSPAPSGYTF. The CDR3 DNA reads TGTGCCAGCTCACCAGCGCCTAGTGGCTACACCTTC.

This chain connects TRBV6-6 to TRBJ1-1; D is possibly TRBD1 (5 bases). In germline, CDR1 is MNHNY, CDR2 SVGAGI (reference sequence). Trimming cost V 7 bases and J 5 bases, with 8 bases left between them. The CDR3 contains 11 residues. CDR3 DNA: TGTGCCAGCACCGACAGTACTGAAGCTTTCTTT. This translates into CASTDSTEAFF.

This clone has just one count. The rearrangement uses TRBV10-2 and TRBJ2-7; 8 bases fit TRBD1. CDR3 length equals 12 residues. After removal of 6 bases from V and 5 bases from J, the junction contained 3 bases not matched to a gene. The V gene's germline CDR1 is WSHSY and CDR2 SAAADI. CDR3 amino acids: CASSGQGNEQYF. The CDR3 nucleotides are TGCGCCAGCAGCGGACAGGGCAACGAGCAGTACTTC.

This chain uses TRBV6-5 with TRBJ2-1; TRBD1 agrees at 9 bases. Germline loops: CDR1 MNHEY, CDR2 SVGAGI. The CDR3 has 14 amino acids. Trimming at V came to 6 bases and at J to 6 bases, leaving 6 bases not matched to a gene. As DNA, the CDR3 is TGTGCCAGCAGAAGGGACAGGGTAGTCAATGAGCAGTTCTTC. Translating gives CASRRDRVVNEQFF.

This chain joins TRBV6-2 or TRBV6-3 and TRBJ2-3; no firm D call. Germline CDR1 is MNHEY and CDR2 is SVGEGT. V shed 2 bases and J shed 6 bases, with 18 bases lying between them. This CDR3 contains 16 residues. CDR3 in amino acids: CASSYLSGGRSDTQYF. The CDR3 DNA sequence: TGTGCCAGCAGTTACCTTAGTGGCGGTCGATCGGATACGCAGTATTTT.

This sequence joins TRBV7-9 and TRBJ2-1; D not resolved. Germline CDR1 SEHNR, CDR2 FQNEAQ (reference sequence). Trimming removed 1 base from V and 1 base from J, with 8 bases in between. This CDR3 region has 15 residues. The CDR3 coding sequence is TGTGCCAGCAGCTTAGGTCGCCAGTCCTACAATGAGCAGTTCTTC. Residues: CASSLGRQSYNEQFF.

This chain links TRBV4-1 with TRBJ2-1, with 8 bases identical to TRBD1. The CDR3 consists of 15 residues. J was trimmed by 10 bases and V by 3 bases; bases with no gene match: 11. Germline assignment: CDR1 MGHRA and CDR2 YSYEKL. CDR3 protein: CASSHQGAGRAEQFF. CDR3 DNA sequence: TGCGCCAGCAGCCATCAGGGGGCCGGGCGGGCGGAGCAGTTCTTC.

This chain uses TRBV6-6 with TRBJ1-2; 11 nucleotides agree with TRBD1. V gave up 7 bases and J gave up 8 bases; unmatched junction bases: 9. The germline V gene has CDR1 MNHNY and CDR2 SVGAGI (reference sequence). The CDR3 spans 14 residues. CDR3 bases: TGTGCCAGCAACGACGGACAGGGGGCGCGGGGCTACACCTTC. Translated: CASNDGQGARGYTF.

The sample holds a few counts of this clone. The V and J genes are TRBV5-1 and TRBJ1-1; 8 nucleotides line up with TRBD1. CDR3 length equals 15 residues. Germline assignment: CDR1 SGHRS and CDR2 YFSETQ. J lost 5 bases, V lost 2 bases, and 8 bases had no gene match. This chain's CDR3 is CASSLTTGAGTEAFF. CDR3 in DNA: TGCGCCAGCAGCTTAACGACAGGGGCGGGGACTGAAGCTTTCTTT.

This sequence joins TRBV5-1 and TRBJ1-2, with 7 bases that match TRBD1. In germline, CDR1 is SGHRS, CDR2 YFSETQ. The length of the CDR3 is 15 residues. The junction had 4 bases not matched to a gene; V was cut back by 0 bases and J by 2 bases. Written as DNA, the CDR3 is TGCGCCAGCAGCTTGGGGCAGGGGGGAAACTATGGCTACACCTTC. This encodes CASSLGQGGNYGYTF.

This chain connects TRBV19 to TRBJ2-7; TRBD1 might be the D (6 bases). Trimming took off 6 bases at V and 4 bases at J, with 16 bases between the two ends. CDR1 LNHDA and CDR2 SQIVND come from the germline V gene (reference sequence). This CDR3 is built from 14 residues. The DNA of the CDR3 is TGTGCCAGTAGCCCCGTGGACAGATCTTACGAGCAGTACTTC. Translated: CASSPVDRSYEQYF.

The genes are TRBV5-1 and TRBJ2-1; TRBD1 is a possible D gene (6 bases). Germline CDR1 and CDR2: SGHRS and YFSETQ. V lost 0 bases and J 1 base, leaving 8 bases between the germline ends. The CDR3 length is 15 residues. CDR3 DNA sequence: TGCGCCAGCAGCTTGGCGCAGGGGTCCTACAATGAGCAGTTCTTC. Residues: CASSLAQGSYNEQFF.

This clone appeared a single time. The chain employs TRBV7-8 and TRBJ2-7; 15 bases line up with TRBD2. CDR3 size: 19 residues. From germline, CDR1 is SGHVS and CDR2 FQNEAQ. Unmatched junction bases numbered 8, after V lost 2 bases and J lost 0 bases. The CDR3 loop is CASSLPGLAGGASSYEQYF. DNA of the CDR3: TGTGCCAGCAGCTTACCCGGACTAGCGGGAGGGGCGAGCTCCTACGAGCAGTACTTC.

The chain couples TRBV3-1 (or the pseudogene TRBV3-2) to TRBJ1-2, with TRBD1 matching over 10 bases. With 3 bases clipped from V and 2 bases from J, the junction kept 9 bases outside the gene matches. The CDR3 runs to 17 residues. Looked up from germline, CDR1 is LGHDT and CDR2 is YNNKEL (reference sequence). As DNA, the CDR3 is TGTGCCAGCAGCCACGGCCGGGGACAGGGGCGGAACTATGGCTACACCTTC. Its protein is CASSHGRGQGRNYGYTF.

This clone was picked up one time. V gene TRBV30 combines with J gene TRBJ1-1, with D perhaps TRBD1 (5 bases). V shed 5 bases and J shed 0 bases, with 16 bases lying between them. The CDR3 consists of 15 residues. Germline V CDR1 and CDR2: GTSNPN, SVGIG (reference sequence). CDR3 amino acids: CAWVPPQGLNTEAFF. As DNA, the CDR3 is TGTGCCTGGGTCCCCCCGCAGGGCCTGAACACTGAAGCTTTCTTT.

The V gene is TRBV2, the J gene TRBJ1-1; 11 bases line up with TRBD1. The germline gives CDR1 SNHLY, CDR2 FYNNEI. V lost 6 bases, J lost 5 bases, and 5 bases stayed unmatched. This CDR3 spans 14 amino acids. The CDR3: CASRHRDRGTEAFF. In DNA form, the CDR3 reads TGTGCCAGCAGGCACCGGGACAGGGGGACTGAAGCTTTCTTT.

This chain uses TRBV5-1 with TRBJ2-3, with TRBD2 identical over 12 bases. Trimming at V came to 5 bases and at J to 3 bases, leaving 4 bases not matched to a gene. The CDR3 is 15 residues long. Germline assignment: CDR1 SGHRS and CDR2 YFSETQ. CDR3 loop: CASRFGTSGTDTQYF. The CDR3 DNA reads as TGCGCCAGCAGGTTCGGGACTAGCGGGACAGATACGCAGTATTTT.

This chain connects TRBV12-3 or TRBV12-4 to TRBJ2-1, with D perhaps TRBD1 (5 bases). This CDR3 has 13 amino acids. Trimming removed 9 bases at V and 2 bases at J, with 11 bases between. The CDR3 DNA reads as TGTGCCAGTGCAGGGCAAACCTACAATGAGCAGTTCTTC. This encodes CASAGQTYNEQFF.

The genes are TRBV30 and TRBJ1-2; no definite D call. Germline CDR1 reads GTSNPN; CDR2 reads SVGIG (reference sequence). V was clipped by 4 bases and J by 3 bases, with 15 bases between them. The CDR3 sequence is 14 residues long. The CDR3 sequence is CAWTSRRTDYGYTF. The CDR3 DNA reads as TGTGCCTGGACGAGTCGACGGACTGACTATGGCTACACCTTC.

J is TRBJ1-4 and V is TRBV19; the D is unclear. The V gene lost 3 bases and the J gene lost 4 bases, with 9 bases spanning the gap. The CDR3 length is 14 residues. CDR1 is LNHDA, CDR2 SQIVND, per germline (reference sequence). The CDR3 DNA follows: TGTGCCAGTAGTATGGGAGGGATTAATGAAAAACTGTTTTTT. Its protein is CASSMGGINEKLFF.

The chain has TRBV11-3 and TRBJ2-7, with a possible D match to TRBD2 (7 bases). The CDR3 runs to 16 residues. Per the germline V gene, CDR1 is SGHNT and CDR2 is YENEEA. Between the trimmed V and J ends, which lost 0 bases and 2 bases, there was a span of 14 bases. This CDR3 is CASSLERGGGTYEQYF. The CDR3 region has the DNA TGTGCCAGCAGCTTAGAGCGGGGAGGGGGAACCTACGAGCAGTACTTC. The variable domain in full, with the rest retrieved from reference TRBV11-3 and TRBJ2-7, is EAGVVQSPRYKIIEKKQPVAFWCNPISGHNTLYWYLQNLGQGPELLIRYENEEAVDDSQLPKDRFSAERLKGVDSTLKIQPAELGDSAVYLCASSLERGGGTYEQYFGPGTRLTVT.

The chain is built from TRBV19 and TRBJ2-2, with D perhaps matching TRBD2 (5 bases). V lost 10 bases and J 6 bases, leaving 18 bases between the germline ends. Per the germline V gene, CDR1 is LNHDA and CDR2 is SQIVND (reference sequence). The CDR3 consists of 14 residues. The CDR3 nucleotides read TGTGCCACCCACAGCTGGTCGGGGTCCGGGGAGCTGTTTTTT. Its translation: CATHSWSGSGELFF.

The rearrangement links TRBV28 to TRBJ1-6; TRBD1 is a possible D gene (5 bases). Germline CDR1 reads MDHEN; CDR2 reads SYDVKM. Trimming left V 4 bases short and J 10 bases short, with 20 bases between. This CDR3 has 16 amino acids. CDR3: CASSSPARGVASPLHF. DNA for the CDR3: TGTGCCAGCAGTTCCCCAGCCCGGGGGGTTGCATCACCCCTCCACTTT.

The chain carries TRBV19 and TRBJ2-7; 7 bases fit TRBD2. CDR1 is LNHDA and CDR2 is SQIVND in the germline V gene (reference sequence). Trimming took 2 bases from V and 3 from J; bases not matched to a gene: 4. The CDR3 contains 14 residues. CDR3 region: CASSIYLADYEQYF. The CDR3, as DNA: TGTGCCAGTAGTATATACCTAGCGGACTACGAGCAGTACTTC.

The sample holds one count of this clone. Here the CDR3 DNA reads TGTGCCAGTAGTGGGGGACTAGCGGGACACCCTAGCACAGATACGCAGTATTTT. It yields the protein CASSGGLAGHPSTDTQYF. This sequence joins TRBV19 and TRBJ2-3; 13 bases align to TRBD2. J lost 0 bases, V lost 5 bases, and 8 bases had no gene match. This CDR3 comprises 18 residues. Per germline, CDR1 LNHDA and CDR2 SQIVND (reference sequence).

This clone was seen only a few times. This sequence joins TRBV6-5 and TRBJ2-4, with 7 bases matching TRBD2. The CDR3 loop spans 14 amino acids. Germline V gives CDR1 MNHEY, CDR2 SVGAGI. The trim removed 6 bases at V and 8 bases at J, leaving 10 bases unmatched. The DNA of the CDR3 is TGTGCCAGCAGCCTCGGGGGGAGCGGGGACATTCAGTACTTC. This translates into CASSLGGSGDIQYF.

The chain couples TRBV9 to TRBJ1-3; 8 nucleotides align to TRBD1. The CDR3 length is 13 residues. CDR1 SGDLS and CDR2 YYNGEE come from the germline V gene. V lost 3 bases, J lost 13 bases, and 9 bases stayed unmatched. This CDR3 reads CASSAQGAREIYF. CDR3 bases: TGTGCCAGCAGCGCTCAGGGGGCGAGAGAGATATATTTT.